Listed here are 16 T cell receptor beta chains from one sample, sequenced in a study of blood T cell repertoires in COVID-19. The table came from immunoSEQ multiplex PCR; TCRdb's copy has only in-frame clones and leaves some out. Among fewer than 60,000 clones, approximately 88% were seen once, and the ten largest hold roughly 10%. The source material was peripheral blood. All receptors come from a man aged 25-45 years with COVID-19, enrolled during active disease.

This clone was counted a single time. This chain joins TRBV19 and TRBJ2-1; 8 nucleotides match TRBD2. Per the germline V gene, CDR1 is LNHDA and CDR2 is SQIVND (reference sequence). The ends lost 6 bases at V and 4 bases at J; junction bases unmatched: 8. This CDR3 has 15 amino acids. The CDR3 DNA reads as TGTGCCAGTAGCCCTCTTTCGGGAGGGTACAATGAGCAGTTCTTC. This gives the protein CASSPLSGGYNEQFF.

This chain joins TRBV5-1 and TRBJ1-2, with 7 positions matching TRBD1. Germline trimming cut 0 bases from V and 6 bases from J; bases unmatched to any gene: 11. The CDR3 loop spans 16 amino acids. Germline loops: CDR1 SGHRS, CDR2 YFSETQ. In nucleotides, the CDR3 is TGCGCCAGCAGCTTGGCCCCAGCGAGGGGGCGGGATGGCTACACCTTC. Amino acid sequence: CASSLAPARGRDGYTF.

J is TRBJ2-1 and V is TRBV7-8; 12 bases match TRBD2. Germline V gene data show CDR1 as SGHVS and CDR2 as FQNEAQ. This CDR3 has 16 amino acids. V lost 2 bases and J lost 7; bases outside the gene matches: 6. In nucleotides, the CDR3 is TGTGCCAGCAGCTTAAATAATGGACTAGCGGGAAATGAGCAGTTCTTC. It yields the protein CASSLNNGLAGNEQFF.

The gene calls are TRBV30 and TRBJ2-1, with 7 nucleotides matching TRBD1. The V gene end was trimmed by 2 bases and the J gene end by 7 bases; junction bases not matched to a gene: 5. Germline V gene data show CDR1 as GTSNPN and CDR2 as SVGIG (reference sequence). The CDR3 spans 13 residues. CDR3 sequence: CAWSKTQGNEQFF. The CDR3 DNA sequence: TGTGCCTGGAGTAAAACACAGGGGAATGAGCAGTTCTTC.

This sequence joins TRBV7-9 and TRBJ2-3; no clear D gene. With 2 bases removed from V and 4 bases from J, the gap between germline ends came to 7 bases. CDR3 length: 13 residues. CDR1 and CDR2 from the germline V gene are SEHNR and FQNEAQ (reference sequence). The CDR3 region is CASSLFSADTQYF. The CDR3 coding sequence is TGTGCCAGCAGCTTATTCTCTGCAGATACGCAGTATTTT. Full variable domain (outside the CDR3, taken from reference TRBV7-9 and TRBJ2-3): DTGVSQNPRHKITKRGQNVTFRCDPISEHNRLYWYRQTLGQGPEFLTYFQNEAQLEKSRLLSDRFSAERPKGSFSTLEIQRTEQGDSAMYLCASSLFSADTQYFGPGTRLTVL.

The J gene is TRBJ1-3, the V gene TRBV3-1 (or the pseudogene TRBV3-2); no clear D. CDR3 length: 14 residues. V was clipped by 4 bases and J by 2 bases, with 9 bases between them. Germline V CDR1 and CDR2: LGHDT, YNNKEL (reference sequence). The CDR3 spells CASSPDTAGNTIYF. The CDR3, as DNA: TGTGCCAGCAGCCCTGACACCGCTGGAAACACCATATATTTT.

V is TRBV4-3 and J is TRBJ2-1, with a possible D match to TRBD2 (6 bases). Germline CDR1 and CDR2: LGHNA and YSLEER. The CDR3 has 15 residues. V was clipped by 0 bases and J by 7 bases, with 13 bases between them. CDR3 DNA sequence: TGCGCCAGCAGCCAAGATCTAGGTAGCGGAAATGAGCAGTTCTTC. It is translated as CASSQDLGSGNEQFF.

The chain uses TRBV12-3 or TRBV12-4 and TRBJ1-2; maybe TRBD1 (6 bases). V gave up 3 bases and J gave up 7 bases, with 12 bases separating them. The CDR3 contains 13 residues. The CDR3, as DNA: TGTGCCAGCAGTTTTGGCAGGGGATTTGGCTACACCTTC. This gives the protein CASSFGRGFGYTF.

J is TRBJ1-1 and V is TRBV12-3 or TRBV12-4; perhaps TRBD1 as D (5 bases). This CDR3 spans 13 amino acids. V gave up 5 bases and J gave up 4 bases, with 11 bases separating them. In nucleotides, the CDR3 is TGTGCCAGCAGTATCCAGGGTGCCACTGAAGCTTTCTTT. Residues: CASSIQGATEAFF.

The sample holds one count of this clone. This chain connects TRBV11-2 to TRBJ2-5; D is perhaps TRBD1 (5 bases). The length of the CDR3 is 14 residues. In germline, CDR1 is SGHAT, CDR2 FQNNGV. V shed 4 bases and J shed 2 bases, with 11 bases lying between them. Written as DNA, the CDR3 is TGTGCCAGCAGCTACGACAGTCTTCAAGAGACCCAGTACTTC. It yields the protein CASSYDSLQETQYF.

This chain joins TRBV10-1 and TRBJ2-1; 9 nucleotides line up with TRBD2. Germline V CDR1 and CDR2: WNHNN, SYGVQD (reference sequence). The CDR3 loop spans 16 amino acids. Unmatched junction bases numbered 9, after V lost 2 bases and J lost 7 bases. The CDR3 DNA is TGCGCCAGCAGTGAGACTAGCGGGTTATATGGGAATGAGCAGTTCTTC. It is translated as CASSETSGLYGNEQFF.

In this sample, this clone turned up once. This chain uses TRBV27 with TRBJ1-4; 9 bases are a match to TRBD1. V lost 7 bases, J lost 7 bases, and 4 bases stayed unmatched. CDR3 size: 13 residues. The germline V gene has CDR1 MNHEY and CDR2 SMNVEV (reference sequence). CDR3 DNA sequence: TGTGCCAGCAAGGGACAGGGTGGTGAAAAACTGTTTTTT. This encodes CASKGQGGEKLFF. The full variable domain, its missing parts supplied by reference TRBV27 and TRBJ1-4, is EAQVTQNPRYLITVTGKKLTVTCSQNMNHEYMSWYRQDPGLGLRQIYYSMNVEVTDKGDVPEGYKVSRKEKRNFPLILESPSPNQTSLYFCASKGQGGEKLFFGSGTQLSVL.

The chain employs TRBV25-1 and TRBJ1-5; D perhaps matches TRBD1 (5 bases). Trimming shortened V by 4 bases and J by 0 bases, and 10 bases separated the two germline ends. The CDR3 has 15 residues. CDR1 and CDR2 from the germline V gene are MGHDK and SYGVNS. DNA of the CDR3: TGTGCCAGCAGTGGTCAGGGTAATAGCAATCAGCCCCAGCATTTT. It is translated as CASSGQGNSNQPQHF.

The DNA for the CDR3 is TGTGCCAGCAGCAAAGAAATCAGCAGGGGGCAAACTGAAGCTTTCTTT. This encodes CASSKEISRGQTEAFF. The V gene is TRBV21-1, the J gene TRBJ1-1; the table's D call of TRBD1 was not tested on the DNA. TRBV21-1 is described as a pseudogene. The CDR3 totals 16 residues.

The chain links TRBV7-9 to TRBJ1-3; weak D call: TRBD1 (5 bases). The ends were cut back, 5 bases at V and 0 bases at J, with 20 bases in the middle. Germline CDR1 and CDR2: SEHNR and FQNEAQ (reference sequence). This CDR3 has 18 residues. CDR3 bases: TGTGCCAGCAGCCATTCGCGGGGAAAGGGGCCCTCTGGAAACACCATATATTTT. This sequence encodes CASSHSRGKGPSGNTIYF.

The CDR3 nucleotides read TGTGCCAGCGGTAAGCGAAGGCAAACTAATGAAAAACTGTTTTTT. This gives the protein CASGKRRQTNEKLFF. The J gene is TRBJ1-4, the V gene TRBV6-5; D gene unclear. V shed 8 bases and J shed 1 base, with 14 bases lying between them. Looked up from germline, CDR1 is MNHEY and CDR2 is SVGAGI. The CDR3 contains 15 residues.